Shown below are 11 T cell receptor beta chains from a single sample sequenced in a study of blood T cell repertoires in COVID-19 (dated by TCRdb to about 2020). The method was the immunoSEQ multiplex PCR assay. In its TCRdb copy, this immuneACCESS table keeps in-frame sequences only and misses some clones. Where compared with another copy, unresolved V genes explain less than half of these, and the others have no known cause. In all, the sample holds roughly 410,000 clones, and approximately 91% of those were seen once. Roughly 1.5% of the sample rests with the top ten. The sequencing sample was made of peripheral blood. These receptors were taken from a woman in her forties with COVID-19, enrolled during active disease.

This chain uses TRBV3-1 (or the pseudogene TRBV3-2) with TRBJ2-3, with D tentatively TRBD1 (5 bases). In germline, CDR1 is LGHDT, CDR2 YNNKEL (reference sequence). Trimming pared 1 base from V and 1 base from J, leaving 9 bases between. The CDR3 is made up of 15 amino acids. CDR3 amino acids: CASSQATGRTDTQYF. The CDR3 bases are TGTGCCAGCAGCCAAGCCACAGGCCGCACAGATACGCAGTATTTT.

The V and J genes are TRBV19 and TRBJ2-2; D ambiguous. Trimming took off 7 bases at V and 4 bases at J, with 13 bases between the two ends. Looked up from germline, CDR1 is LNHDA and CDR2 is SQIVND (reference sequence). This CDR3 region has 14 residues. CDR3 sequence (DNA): TGTGCCAGTAAGCCGGTGCTCGGCACCGGGGAGCTGTTTTTT. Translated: CASKPVLGTGELFF.

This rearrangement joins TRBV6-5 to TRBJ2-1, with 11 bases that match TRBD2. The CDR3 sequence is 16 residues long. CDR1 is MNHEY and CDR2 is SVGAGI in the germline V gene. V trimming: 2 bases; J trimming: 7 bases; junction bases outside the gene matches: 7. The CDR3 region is CASSYPLAGGLNEQFF. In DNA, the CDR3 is TGTGCCAGCAGTTACCCCTTAGCGGGAGGGTTGAATGAGCAGTTCTTC.

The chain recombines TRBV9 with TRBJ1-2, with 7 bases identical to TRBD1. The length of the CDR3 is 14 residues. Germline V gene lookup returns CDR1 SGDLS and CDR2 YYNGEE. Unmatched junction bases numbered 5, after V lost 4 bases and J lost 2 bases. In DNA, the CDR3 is TGTGCCAGCAGCCTACCGGGACAGAACTATGGCTACACCTTC. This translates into CASSLPGQNYGYTF.

In DNA, the CDR3 is TGTGCCAGCAGCTTAGGCAGGATTAGCACAGATACGCAGTATTTT. Its protein is CASSLGRISTDTQYF. The gene calls are TRBV7-2 and TRBJ2-3; D is ambiguous. This CDR3 has 15 residues. V lost 1 base and J 0 bases, leaving 8 bases between the germline ends. CDR1 is SGHTA and CDR2 is FQGNSA in the germline V gene. The full variable domain, in which reference TRBV7-2 and TRBJ2-3 provide the parts outside the CDR3, is GAGVSQSPSNKVTEKGKDVELRCDPISGHTALYWYRQSLGQGLEFLIYFQGNSAPDKSGLPSDRFSAERTGGSVSTLTIQRTQQEDSAVYLCASSLGRISTDTQYFGPGTRLTVL.

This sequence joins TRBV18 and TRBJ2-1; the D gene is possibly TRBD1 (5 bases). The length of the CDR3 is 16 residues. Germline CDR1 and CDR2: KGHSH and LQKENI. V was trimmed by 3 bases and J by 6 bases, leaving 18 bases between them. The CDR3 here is CASSPAGVGHTNEQFF. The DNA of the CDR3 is TGTGCCAGCTCACCGGCAGGAGTAGGACATACCAATGAGCAGTTCTTC.

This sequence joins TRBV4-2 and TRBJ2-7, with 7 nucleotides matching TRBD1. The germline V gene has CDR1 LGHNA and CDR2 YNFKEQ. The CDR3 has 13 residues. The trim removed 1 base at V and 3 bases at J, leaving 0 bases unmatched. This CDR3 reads CASSQGTGYEQYF. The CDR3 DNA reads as TGTGCCAGCAGCCAAGGGACAGGCTACGAGCAGTACTTC.

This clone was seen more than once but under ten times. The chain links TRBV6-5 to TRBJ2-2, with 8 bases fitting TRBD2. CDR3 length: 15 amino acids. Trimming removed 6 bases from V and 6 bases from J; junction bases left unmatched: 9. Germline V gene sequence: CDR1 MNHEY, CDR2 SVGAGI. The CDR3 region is CASSPELAGPGELFF. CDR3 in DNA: TGTGCCAGCAGCCCCGAGTTAGCGGGGCCCGGGGAGCTGTTTTTT.

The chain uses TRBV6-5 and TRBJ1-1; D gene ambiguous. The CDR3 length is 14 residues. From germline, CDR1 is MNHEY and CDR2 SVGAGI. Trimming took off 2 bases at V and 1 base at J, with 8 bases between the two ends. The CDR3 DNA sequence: TGTGCCAGCAGTTACACCCCGGGGAACACTGAAGCTTTCTTT. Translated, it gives CASSYTPGNTEAFF.

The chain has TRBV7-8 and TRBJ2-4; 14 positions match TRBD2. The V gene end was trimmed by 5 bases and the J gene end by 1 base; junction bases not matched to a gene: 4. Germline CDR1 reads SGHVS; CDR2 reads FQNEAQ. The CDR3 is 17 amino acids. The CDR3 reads CASSLRTSGRAKNIQYF. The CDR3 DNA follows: TGTGCCAGCAGCCTAAGGACTAGCGGGAGGGCCAAAAACATTCAGTACTTC.

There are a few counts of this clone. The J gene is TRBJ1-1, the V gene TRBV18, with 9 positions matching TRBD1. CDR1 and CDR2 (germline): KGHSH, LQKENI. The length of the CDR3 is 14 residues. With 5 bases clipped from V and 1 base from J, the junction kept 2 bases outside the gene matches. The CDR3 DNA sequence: TGTGCCAGCTCAACGACAGGGGGGAACACTGAAGCTTTCTTT. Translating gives CASSTTGGNTEAFF.